This T cell receptor beta chain originates from a study of OX40 agonist ivuxolimab in advanced cancers. Study-wide background: Partial responses were achieved by three patients, of whom one had hepatocellular carcinoma and two had cutaneous melanoma. General study points: CD8+ T cells were the subset that, on average, had more expanded clones than CD4+. At 0.1 to 3.0 mg/kg, clonal expansion of CD4+ and CD8+ blood T cells had occurred by week 6.

TCRdb's copy holds only in-frame clones and misses some; the assay was immunoSEQ multiplex PCR. The sample holds 55,000 to 70,000 clones, less than 90% seen once. Remarks on this clone: Its antigen is undetermined.

Germline CDR1 MNHNY, CDR2 SVGAGI (reference sequence). The V end was cut by 10 bases, the J end by 0 bases, with 7 bases between. CDR3 size: 13 residues. The sequence came from an adult with an advanced solid tumor such as melanoma, head and neck, liver or kidney cancer. Here the sequenced sample was CD4+ or CD8+ T cells sorted from blood, taken in a trial of the OX40 agonist ivuxolimab. The chain uses TRBV6-6 and TRBJ2-6; D might be TRBD1 (5 bases). The CDR3 region is CAIQVSGANVLTF. CDR3 bases: TGTGCCATACAGGTCTCTGGGGCCAACGTCCTGACTTTC.